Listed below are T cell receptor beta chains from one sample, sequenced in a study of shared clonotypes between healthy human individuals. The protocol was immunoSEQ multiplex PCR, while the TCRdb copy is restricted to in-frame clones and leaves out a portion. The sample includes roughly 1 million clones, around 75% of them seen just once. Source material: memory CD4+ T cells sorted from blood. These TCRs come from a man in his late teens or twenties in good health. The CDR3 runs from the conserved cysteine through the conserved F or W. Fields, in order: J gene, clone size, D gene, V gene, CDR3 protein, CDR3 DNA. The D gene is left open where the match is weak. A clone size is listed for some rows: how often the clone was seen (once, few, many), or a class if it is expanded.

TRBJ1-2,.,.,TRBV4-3,CASSQDPGGAGYGYTF,TGCGCCAGCAGCCAAGATCCCGGGGGCGCGGGCTATGGCTACACCTTC
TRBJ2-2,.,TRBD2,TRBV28,CASRRGTSGGATEGLFF,TGTGCCAGCAGACGCGGGACTAGCGGGGGGGCGACGGAGGGGCTGTTTTTT
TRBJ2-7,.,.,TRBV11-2,CASSLDPVGAYEQYF,TGTGCCAGCAGCTTAGATCCGGTGGGAGCCTACGAGCAGTACTTC
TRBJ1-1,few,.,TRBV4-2,CASSKGGMNTEAFF,TGTGCCAGCAGCAAGGGGGGGATGAACACTGAAGCTTTCTTT
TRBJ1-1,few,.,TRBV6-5,CASSYSNGGDTEAFF,TGTGCCAGCAGTTACTCGAATGGGGGGGACACTGAAGCTTTCTTT
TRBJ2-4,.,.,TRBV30,CAWSVLGAIAKNIQYF,TGTGCCTGGAGTGTACTGGGGGCGATAGCCAAAAACATTCAGTACTTC
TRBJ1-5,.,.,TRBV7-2,CASSLVGYGNQPQHF,TGTGCCAGCAGCTTAGTAGGGTATGGTAATCAGCCCCAGCATTTT
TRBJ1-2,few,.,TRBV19,CASNMGREKYGYTF,TGTGCCAGTAATATGGGACGAGAGAAATATGGCTACACCTTC
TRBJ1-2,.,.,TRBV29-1,CSVEEGGAWGYTF,TGCAGCGTTGAAGAAGGGGGGGCCTGGGGCTACACCTTC
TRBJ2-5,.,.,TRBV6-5,CASSYGETQYF,TGTGCCAGCAGTTATGGAGAGACCCAGTACTTC
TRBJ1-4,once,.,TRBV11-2,CASSLSGPTNEKLFF,TGTGCCAGCAGCTTAAGTGGACCAACTAATGAAAAACTGTTTTTT
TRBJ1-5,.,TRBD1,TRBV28,CASRSAGGQQPQHF,TGTGCCAGCAGAAGTGCAGGGGGCCAACAGCCCCAGCATTTT
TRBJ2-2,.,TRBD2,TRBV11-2,CASSLDLAGFTGELFF,TGTGCCAGCAGCTTAGATCTAGCGGGCTTCACCGGGGAGCTGTTTTTT
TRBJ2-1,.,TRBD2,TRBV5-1,CASSFISGIGYNEQFF,TGCGCCAGCAGCTTTATTAGCGGGATAGGGTACAATGAGCAGTTCTTC
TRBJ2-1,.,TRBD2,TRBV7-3,CASSFGTRFGEQFF,TGTGCCAGCAGCTTTGGGACTAGATTCGGTGAGCAGTTCTTC
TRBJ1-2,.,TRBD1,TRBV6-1,CASSPTGQGGGYTF,TGTGCCAGCAGTCCTACGGGACAGGGGGGAGGCTACACCTTC
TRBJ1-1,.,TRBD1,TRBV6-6,CASTGDLNTEAFF,TGTGCCAGTACAGGGGATTTGAACACTGAAGCTTTCTTT
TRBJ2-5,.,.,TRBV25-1,CASAREGWETQYF,TGTGCCAGCGCCCGAGAAGGATGGGAGACCCAGTACTTC
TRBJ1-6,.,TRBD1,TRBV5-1,CASSLAGGASALHF,TGCGCCAGCAGCTTGGCAGGGGGCGCGTCGGCCCTCCACTTT
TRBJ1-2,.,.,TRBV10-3,CAINPEINYGYTF,TGTGCCATCAATCCGGAAATTAACTATGGCTACACCTTC
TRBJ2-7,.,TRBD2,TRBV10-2,CASSESLGGGDSYEQYF,TGCGCCAGCAGTGAGTCTCTGGGTGGGGGGGATTCATACGAGCAGTACTTC
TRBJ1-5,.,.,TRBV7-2,CASRDQAGQPQHF,TGTGCCAGCCGTGACCAGGCGGGTCAGCCCCAGCATTTT
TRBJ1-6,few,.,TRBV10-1,CASRTDNNSPLHF,TGCGCCAGCCGGACAGACAACAATTCACCCCTCCACTTT
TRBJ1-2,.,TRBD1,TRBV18,CASSPGQGNGYTF,TGTGCCAGCTCACCGGGACAGGGGAATGGCTACACCTTC
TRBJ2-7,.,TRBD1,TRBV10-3,CAISVGTGSYEQYF,TGTGCCATCAGTGTAGGGACAGGGTCCTACGAGCAGTACTTC
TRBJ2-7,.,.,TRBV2,CASRTEEYEQYF,TGTGCCAGCAGGACAGAGGAATACGAGCAGTACTTC
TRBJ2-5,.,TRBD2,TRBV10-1,CASSELAGGLETQYF,TGCGCCAGCAGTGAGCTAGCGGGAGGGCTCGAGACCCAGTACTTC
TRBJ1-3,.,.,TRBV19,CASRPGSGNTIYF,TGTGCCAGTAGGCCAGGCTCTGGAAACACCATATATTTT
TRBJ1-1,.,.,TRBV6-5,CASSYASIGGKAEAFF,TGTGCCAGCAGTTACGCGTCGATAGGTGGGAAGGCTGAAGCTTTCTTT
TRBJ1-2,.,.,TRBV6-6,CASSYSRQNYYGYTF,TGTGCCAGCAGTTACTCGAGGCAGAACTACTATGGCTACACCTTC
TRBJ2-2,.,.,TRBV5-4,CASSLAPGAPNTGELFF,TGTGCCAGCAGCTTGGCACCGGGGGCTCCGAACACCGGGGAGCTGTTTTTT
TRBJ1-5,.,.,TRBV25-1,CASSEAGNQPQHF,TGTGCCAGCAGTGAAGCTGGCAATCAGCCCCAGCATTTT
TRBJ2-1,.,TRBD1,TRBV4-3,CASSQGTGFGNEQFF,TGCGCCAGCAGCCAAGGGACAGGGTTCGGCAATGAGCAGTTCTTC
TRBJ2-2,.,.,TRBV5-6,CASGGNPGTYLLTGELFF,TGTGCCAGCGGGGGGAACCCGGGGACTTACCTTTTGACCGGGGAGCTGTTTTTT
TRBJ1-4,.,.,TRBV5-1,CASSLSQEGEKLFF,TGCGCCAGCAGCTTGTCACAGGAGGGGGAAAAACTGTTTTTT
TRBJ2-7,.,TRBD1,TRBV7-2,CASSFTGAYEQYF,TGTGCCAGCAGCTTTACAGGGGCCTACGAGCAGTACTTC
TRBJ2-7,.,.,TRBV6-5,CASSPGGGEQYF,TGTGCCAGCAGCCCCGGGGGCGGTGAGCAGTACTTC
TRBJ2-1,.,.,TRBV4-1,CASSHQSPGALSYNEQFF,TGCGCCAGCAGCCACCAGAGTCCGGGGGCCCTTTCCTACAATGAGCAGTTCTTC
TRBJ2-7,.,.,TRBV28,CASSTRRAGPYEQYF,TGTGCCAGCAGTACTCGGCGGGCAGGGCCCTACGAGCAGTACTTC
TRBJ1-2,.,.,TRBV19,CASSIKSRGSNYGYTF,TGTGCCAGTAGTATTAAAAGCCGGGGTTCCAACTATGGCTACACCTTC
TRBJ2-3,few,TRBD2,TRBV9,CASSVLAGLGGTDTQYF,TGTGCCAGCAGCGTTCTAGCGGGACTAGGAGGCACAGATACGCAGTATTTT
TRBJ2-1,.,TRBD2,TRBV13,CASSQPQKFLTSGGKDEQFF,TGTGCCAGCAGCCAACCTCAAAAATTCTTGACTAGCGGGGGCAAGGATGAGCAGTTCTTC
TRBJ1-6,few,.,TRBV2,CASSEQRLTHNSPLHF,TGTGCCAGCAGTGAACAGAGATTGACTCATAATTCACCCCTCCACTTT
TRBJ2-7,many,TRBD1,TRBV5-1,CASRVGQGSSYEQYF,TGCGCCAGCAGGGTCGGACAGGGTAGCTCCTACGAGCAGTACTTC
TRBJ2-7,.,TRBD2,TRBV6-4,CASSLLAGGDYEQYF,TGTGCCAGCAGTCTCTTAGCGGGGGGGGACTACGAGCAGTACTTC
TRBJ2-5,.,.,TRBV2,CASSEGLGYQETQYF,TGTGCCAGCAGTGAAGGGTTAGGGTACCAAGAGACCCAGTACTTC
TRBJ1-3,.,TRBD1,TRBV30,CAWSVPRPDRAGNTIYF,TGTGCCTGGAGTGTACCGAGGCCGGACAGGGCTGGAAACACCATATATTTT
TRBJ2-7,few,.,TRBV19,CASSIFPGRIEEQYF,TGTGCCAGTAGTATATTTCCAGGGAGGATTGAAGAGCAGTACTTC
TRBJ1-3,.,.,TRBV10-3,CAISDSLGNTIYF,TGTGCCATCAGTGACAGCTTGGGAAACACCATATATTTT
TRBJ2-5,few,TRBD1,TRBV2,CASRLGQGAETQYF,TGTGCCAGCAGATTGGGACAGGGGGCAGAGACCCAGTACTTC
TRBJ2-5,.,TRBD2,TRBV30,CAWSLGLAGEGWETQYF,TGTGCCTGGAGTCTAGGACTAGCGGGAGAAGGGTGGGAGACCCAGTACTTC
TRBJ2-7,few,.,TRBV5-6,CASSLWGTYEQYF,TGTGCCAGCAGCTTATGGGGTACCTACGAGCAGTACTTC
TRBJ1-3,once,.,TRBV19,CAVRTVAGNTIYF,TGTGCCGTGAGGACAGTAGCTGGAAACACCATATATTTT
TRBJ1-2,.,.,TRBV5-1,CASSPSNDGRGYTF,TGCGCCAGCAGCCCATCGAATGATGGCCGGGGCTACACCTTC